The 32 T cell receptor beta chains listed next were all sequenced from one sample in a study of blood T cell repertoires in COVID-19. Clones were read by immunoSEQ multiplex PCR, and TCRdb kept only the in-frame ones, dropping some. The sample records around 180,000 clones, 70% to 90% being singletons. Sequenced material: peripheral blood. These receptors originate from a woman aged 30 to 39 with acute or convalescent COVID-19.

Written as DNA, the CDR3 is TGTGCCAGCAGTTGGCCGGGACAGCAAGGCGAGCAGTACTTC. This gives the protein CASSWPGQQGEQYF. The chain uses TRBV6-5 and TRBJ2-7, with 7 bases aligning to TRBD1. CDR3 length equals 14 residues. The V gene end was trimmed by 4 bases and the J gene end by 6 bases; junction bases not matched to a gene: 9. Germline CDR1 and CDR2: MNHEY and SVGAGI.

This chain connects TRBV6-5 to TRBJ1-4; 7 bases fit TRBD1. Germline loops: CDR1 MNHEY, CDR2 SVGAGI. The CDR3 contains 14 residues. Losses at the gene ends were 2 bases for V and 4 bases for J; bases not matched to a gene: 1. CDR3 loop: CASSYGQVNEKLFF. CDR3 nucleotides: TGTGCCAGCAGTTACGGACAGGTTAATGAAAAACTGTTTTTT.

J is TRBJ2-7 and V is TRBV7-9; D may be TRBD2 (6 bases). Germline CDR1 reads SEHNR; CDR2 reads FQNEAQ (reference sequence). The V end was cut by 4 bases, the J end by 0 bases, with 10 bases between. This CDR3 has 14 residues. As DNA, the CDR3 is TGTGCCAGCAGCTCGGGAGACGCCTCCTACGAGCAGTACTTC. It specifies CASSSGDASYEQYF.

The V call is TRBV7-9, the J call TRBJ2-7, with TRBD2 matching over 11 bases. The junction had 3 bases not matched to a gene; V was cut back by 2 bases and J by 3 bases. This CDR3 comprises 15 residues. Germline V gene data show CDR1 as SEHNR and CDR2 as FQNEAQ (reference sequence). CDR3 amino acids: CASSLLTSGSYEQYF. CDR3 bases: TGTGCCAGCAGCTTACTTACTAGCGGGAGCTACGAGCAGTACTTC.

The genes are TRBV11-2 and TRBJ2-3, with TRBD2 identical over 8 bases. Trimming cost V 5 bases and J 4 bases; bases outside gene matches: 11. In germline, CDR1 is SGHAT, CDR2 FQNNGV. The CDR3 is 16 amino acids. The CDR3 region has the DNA TGTGCCAGCAGCCGGCCCGGGACTAGTCGGGCAGATACGCAGTATTTT. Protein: CASSRPGTSRADTQYF.

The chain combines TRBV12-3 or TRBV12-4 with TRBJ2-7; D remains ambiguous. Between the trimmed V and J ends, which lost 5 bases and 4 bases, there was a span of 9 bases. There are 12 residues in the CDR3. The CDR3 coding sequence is TGTGCCAGCAGTCGTGACACATACGAGCAGTACTTC. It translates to CASSRDTYEQYF.

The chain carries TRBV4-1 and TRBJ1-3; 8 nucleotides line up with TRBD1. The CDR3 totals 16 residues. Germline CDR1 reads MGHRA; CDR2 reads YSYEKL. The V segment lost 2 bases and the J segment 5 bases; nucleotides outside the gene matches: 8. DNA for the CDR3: TGCGCCAGCAGCCAACTAGGGACAGGCGACCGAAACACCATATATTTT. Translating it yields CASSQLGTGDRNTIYF.

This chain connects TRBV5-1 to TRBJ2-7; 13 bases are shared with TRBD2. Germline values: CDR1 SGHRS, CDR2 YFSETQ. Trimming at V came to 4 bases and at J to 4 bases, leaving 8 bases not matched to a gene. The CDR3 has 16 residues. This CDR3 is CASSPRLAGGGYEQYF. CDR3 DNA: TGCGCCAGCAGCCCAAGACTAGCGGGGGGCGGTTACGAGCAGTACTTC.

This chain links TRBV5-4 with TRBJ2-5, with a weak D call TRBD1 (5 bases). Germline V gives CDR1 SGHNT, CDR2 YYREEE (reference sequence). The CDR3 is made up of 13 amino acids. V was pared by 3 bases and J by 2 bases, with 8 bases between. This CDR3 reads CASSSQGQETQYF. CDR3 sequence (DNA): TGTGCCAGCAGCTCTCAGGGACAAGAGACCCAGTACTTC.

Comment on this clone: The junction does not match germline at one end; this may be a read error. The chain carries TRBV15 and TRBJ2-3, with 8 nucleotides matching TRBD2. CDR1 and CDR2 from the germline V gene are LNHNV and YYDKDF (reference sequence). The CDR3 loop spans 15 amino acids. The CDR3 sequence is CATSRDWGREREYHF. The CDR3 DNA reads TGTGCCACCAGCAGAGATTGGGGTAGGGAGCGGGAGTACCATTTT.

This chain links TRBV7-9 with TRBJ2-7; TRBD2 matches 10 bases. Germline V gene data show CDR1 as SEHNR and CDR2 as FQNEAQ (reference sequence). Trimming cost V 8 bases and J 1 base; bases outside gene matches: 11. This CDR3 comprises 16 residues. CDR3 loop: CASGRLAGVGSYEQYF. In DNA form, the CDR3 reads TGTGCCAGCGGGAGGCTAGCGGGAGTAGGATCCTACGAGCAGTACTTC.

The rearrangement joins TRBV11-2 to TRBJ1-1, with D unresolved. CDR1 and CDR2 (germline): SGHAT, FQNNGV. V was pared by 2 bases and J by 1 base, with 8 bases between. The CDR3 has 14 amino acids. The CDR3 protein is CASSLNIGNTEAFF. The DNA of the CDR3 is TGTGCCAGCAGCTTAAACATTGGGAACACTGAAGCTTTCTTT.

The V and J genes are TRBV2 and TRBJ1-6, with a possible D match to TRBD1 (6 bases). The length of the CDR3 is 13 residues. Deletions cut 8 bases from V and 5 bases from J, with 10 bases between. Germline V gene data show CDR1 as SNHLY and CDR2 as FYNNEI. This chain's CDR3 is CASYRDNNSPLHF. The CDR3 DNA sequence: TGTGCCAGCTACCGGGACAATAATTCACCCCTCCACTTT. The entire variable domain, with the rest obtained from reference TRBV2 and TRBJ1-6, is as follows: EPEVTQTPSHQVTQMGQEVILRCVPISNHLYFYWYRQILGQKVEFLVSFYNNEISEKSEIFDDQFSVERPDGSNFTLKIRSTKLEDSAMYFCASYRDNNSPLHFGNGTRLTVT.

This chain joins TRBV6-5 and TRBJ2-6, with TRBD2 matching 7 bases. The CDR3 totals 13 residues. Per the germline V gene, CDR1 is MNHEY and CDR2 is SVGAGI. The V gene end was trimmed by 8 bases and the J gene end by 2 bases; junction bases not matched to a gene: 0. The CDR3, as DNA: TGTGCCAGCGGGGGGGCTGGGGCCAACGTCCTGACTTTC. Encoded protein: CASGGAGANVLTF.

The CDR3 sequence is CASSAGLAPNEQFF. Written as DNA, the CDR3 is TGCGCCAGCAGCGCGGGACTAGCCCCCAATGAGCAGTTCTTC. The chain uses TRBV5-1 and TRBJ2-1, with TRBD2 matching over 9 bases. V was pared by 4 bases and J by 6 bases, with 5 bases of the junction left unmatched. From germline, CDR1 is SGHRS and CDR2 YFSETQ. The CDR3 has 14 amino acids. Drawing the rest from reference TRBV5-1 and TRBJ2-1, the complete variable domain is KAGVTQTPRYLIKTRGQQVTLSCSPISGHRSVSWYQQTPGQGLQFLFEYFSETQRNKGNFPGRFSGRQFSNSRSEMNVSTLELGDSALYLCASSAGLAPNEQFFGPGTRLTVL.

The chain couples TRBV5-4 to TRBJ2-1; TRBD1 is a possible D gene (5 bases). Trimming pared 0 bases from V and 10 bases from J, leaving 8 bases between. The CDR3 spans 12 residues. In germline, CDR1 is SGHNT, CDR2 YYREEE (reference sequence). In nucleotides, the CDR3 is TGTGCCAGCAGCTTGGACTACAGGGAGCAGTTCTTC. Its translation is CASSLDYREQFF.

Here the CDR3 DNA reads TGTGCCAGCAGACCGACTGCCAGAGATACGCAGTATTTT. Encoded protein: CASRPTARDTQYF. The genes are TRBV28 and TRBJ2-3, with D uncertain. Trimming cost V 6 bases and J 5 bases, with 12 bases left between them. This CDR3 is built from 13 residues. Germline V gene sequence: CDR1 MDHEN, CDR2 SYDVKM.

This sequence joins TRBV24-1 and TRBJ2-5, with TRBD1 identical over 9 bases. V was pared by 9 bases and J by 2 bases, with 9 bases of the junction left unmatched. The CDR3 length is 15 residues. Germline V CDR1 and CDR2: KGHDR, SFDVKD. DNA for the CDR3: TGTGCCACCGCCGACGGGACAGGGTTTCAAGAGACCCAGTACTTC. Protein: CATADGTGFQETQYF.

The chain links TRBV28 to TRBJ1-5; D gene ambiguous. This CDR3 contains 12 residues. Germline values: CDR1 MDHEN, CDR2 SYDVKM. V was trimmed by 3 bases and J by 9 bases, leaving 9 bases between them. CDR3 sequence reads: CASSLRAPPQHF. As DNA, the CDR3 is TGTGCCAGCAGTTTGAGGGCCCCGCCCCAGCATTTT. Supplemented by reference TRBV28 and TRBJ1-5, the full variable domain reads DVKVTQSSRYLVKRTGEKVFLECVQDMDHENMFWYRQDPGLGLRLIYFSYDVKMKEKGDIPEGYSVSREKKERFSLILESASTNQTSMYLCASSLRAPPQHFGDGTRLSIL.

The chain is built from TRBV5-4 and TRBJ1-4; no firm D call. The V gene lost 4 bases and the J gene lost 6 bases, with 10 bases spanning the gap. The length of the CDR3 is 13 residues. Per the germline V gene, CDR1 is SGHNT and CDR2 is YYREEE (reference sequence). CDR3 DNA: TGTGCCAGCAGCGGACGGGGTGATGAAAAACTGTTTTTT. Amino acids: CASSGRGDEKLFF.

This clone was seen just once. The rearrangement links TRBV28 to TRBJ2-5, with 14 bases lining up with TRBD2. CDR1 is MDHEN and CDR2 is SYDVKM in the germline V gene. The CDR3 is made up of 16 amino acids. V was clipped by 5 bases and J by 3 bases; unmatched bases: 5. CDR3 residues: CASSPTSGRAEETQYF. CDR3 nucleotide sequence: TGTGCCAGCAGTCCGACTAGCGGGAGGGCCGAAGAGACCCAGTACTTC.

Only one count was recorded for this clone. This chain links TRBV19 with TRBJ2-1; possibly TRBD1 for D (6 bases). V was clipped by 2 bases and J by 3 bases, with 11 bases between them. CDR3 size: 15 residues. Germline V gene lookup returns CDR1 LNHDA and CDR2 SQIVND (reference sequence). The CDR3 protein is CASSISPGHYNEQFF. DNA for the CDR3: TGTGCCAGTAGTATATCCCCGGGACACTACAATGAGCAGTTCTTC.

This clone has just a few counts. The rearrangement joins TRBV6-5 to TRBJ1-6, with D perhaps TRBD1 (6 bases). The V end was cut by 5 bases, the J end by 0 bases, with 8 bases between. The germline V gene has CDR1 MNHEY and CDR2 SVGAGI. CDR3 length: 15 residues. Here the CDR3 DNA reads TGTGCCAGCAGTAGGGGGAGCTCCTATAATTCACCCCTCCACTTT. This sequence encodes CASSRGSSYNSPLHF.

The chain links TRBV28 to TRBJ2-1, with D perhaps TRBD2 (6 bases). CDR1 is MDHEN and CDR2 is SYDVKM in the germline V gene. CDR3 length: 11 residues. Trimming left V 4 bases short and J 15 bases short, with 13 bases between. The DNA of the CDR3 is TGTGCCAGCAGTTCAGGGCAGGGAGGGTTCTTC. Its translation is CASSSGQGGFF.

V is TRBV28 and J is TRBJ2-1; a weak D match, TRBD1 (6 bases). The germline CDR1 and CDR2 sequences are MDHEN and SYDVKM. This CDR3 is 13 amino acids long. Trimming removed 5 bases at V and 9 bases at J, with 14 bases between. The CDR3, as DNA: TGTGCCAGCAGTCCCGTTGGGGGCAGTGAGCAGTTCTTC. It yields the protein CASSPVGGSEQFF.

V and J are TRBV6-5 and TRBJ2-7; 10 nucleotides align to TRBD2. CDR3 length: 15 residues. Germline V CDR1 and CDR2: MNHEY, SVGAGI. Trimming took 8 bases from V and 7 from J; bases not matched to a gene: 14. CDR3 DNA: TGTGCCAGCGAAACGGAAGCGGGAGGGCTAGGGGAGCAGTACTTC. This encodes CASETEAGGLGEQYF.

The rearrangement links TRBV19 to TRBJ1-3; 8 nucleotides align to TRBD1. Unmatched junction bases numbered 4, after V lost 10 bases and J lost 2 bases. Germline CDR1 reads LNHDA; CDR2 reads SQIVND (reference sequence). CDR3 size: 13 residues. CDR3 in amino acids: CATGQAAGNTIYF. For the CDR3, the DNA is TGTGCCACGGGACAGGCTGCTGGAAACACCATATATTTT.

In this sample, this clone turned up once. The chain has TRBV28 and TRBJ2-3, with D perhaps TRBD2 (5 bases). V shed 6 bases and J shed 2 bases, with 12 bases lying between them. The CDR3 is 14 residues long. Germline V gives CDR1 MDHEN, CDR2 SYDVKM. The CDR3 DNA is TGTGCCAGCAGCCAGCGGAACCCCACAGATACGCAGTATTTT. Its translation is CASSQRNPTDTQYF.

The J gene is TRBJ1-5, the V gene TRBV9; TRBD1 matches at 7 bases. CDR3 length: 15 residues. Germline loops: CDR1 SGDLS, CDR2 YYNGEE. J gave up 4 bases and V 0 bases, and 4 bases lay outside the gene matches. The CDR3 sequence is CASSVDGQENQPQHF. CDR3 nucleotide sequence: TGTGCCAGCAGCGTAGACGGACAGGAAAATCAGCCCCAGCATTTT. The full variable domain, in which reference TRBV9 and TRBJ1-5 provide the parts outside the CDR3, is DSGVTQTPKHLITATGQRVTLRCSPRSGDLSVYWYQQSLDQGLQFLIQYYNGEERAKGNILERFSAQQFPDLHSELNLSSLELGDSALYFCASSVDGQENQPQHFGDGTRLSIL.

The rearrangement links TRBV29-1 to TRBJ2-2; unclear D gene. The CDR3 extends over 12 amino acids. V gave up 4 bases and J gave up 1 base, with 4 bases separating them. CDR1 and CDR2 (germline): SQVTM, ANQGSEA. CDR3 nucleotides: TGCAGCGTTGGACAGAACACCGGGGAGCTGTTTTTT. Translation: CSVGQNTGELFF.

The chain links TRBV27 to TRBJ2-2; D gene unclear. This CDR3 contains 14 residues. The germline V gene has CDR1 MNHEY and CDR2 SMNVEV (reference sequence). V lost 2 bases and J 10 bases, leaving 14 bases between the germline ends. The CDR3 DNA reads TGTGCCAGCAGTTTAGGCTTTGCCAGTTTGGAGCTGTTTTTT. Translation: CASSLGFASLELFF.

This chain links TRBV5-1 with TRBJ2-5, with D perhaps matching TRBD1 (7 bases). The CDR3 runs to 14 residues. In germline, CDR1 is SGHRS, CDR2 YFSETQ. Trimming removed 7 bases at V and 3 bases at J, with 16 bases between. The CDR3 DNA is TGCGCCAGCTGGCGGGACAGCACCGAAGAGACCCAGTACTTC. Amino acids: CASWRDSTEETQYF.